This T cell receptor (beta chain) was identified in a study of OX40 agonist ivuxolimab in advanced cancers. For context, the study as a whole: The costimulatory receptor OX40 (CD134) was targeted by ivuxolimab, a fully human IgG2 agonistic monoclonal antibody. Among the approximately 50 dose-escalation patients, approximately 20 had hepatocellular carcinoma, 15 or so melanoma, 9 renal cell carcinoma and 9 head and neck cancer. Partial responses occurred in three dose-escalation patients, of whom one had hepatocellular carcinoma and two had cutaneous melanoma. The point of sequencing TCRbeta in the periphery was to test whether ivuxolimab changed TCR sequence diversity and drove clonal T-cell expansion. Prior anti-PD-1, anti-PD-L1 or anti-CTLA-4 therapy was permitted, and 35% to 40% of dose-escalation patients had received checkpoint inhibitors. Intravenous ivuxolimab was administered to patients every 2 weeks at six dose levels: 0.01, 0.1, 0.3, 1.5, 3 and 10 mg/kg. A male proportion of around 83% and a mean age of approximately 55 years, ranging from about 20 to 85, were recorded for the dose-escalation cohort. The paper describes the monotherapy dose-escalation part (N of about 47 patients) of the phase I trial of ivuxolimab. What the work shows at the level of the full study, not this receptor alone: In the 0.1-3.0 mg/kg groups, partial responders were among the patients with the lowest normalized peripheral clonal expansion, particularly in CD8+ T cells. Antigen specificity was not determined for the clonally expanded peripheral T cells. Low levels of normalized T-cell clonal expansion were also seen in some patients who did not respond. At doses from 0.1 to 3.0 mg/kg, clonal expansion was seen in both CD4+ and CD8+ blood T cells between baseline and week 6. On average, CD8+ T cells showed more expanded clones than CD4+ T cells after ivuxolimab.

With respect to this clone: Its antigen is currently not known. No base quality values were provided; no much bigger clone lies one nucleotide off.

To sequence the TCRbeta CDR3 region, genomic DNA was isolated from the sorted cells. TCRbeta CDR3 regions were sequenced using the immunoSEQ Assay. TCRdb stores this immuneACCESS table with in-frame sequences only. Part of the clones is absent; in the studies checked, under half of the shortfall reflects unresolved V genes, and no reason is known for the rest. The sample table lists over 55,000 clones, 91% of them with a count of one. Clones ranked in the top ten supply more than 1.5% of the sample. The trial excluded patients who had a history of autoimmune disease or were on systemic immunosuppression. Peripheral blood for TCR sequencing was collected from all dose cohorts at baseline, on cycle 4 day 1, and on cycle 7 day 1. The samples were drawn from a first-in-human, open-label, multicenter phase I dose-escalation trial of ivuxolimab. The trial enrolled adults with locally advanced or metastatic head and neck squamous cell, hepatocellular, melanoma or renal cell carcinoma. Before TCR sequencing, CD4+ T cells and CD8+ T cells from peripheral blood were sorted into separate populations.

V is trimmed back by 5 bases and J by 11 bases, and the junction contains 7 bases that no gene match accounts for. CDR1 MNHEY and CDR2 SMNVEV are derived from the germline V gene (reference sequence). From the cysteine up to the phenylalanine, the CDR3 has a length of 13 residues. Only the CDR3 portion is preserved as DNA: 39 bases, with reading frame beginning at the first base. The rearranged chain carries TRBV27 and TRBJ1-1, and 11 junctional nucleotides match TRBD1. The clonotype originates from an adult with an advanced solid tumor such as melanoma, head and neck, liver or kidney cancer. The sequences come from CD4+ or CD8+ T cells sorted from blood, collected in a trial of the OX40 agonist ivuxolimab. The DNA is TGTGCCAGCAGTCCAGGGACAGGGGGAAGTGCTTTCTTT. This yields the protein CASSPGTGGSAFF.